This T cell receptor beta chain was documented in a study of identical twins. Each CDR3 protein gets one entry after TCRdb re-called the 5' RACE reads with MiXCR. The table shows 300,000 or so distinct CDR3 sequences, with more than 8% occurring only once. This CDR3 spans 13 amino acids. Germline lookup yields CDR1 SGHAT and CDR2 FQNNGV. Germline trimming cut 9 bases from V and 4 bases from J; bases unmatched to any gene: 5. This clonotype came up a few times. These records were also assigned to another study, of yellow fever vaccine responses in identical twins.

This TCR was recovered from a woman aged 18 to 35 in good health. The chain is built from TRBV11-2 and TRBJ2-7; 11 bases are shared with TRBD2. Material for sequencing was CD8+ T cells sorted from blood. CDR3 DNA: TGTGCCAGTCGACTAGCGGGAACTTACGAGCAGTACTTC. Translating gives CASRLAGTYEQYF.